Described below is a single T cell receptor beta chain sequence and its context. Its antigen is currently unknown. Treatment given: oral pan-JAK inhibitor, 5-10 mg twice daily. Cell sorting on a FACSAria was used to separate CD4+ and CD8+ T cells from the PBMCs. Extraction of RNA preceded its reverse transcription into cDNA, which served as the sequencing template. Using immunoSEQ multiplex PCR, the repertoire was profiled, and TCRdb retains in-frame clones only, with some absent. The sample lists 150,000 or so clones, about 86% occurring once. The data derive from a study of CD8+ T cells in alopecia areata. Overall study context: Dosing spanned 6 to 18 months on tofacitinib, then 6 months off drug. Whole-study findings and limits: Mice showed TCR sharing more clearly than patients did, possibly owing to HLA. Compared with normal scalp, lesional scalp had higher clonality and more expanded CD8+ clones.

The V and J ends lost 1 base and 2 bases, in that order; junction bases with no gene match: 4. The germline CDR1 and CDR2 sequences are MNHEY and SVGAGI. This CDR3 spans 16 amino acids. The receptor was isolated from a human donor with alopecia areata. The chain joins TRBV6-5 to TRBJ1-2, with TRBD1 matching over 10 bases. Sequenced material: CD8+ T cells sorted from blood, taken at week 4, from a patient treated with tofacitinib. The CDR3 protein is CASSYFATGGNYGYTF. The DNA for the CDR3 is TGTGCCAGCAGTTACTTCGCGACAGGGGGCAACTATGGCTACACCTTC.